The source of this T cell receptor (beta chain) is a study of blood T cell repertoires in COVID-19. Seattle enrolled patients during active infection and tracked them longitudinally. This CDR3 comprises 14 residues. Germline CDR1 SGHAT, CDR2 FQNNGV. V dropped 6 bases and J dropped 2 bases, with 11 bases sitting between them. In the original analysis: Amplification of reference gene primers was used by the study to estimate nucleated cell counts. Measured with immunoSEQ multiplex PCR; TCRdb has only the in-frame clones, and not every one. For V, J and clone size, that table is used; D and trimming come from the DNA. The data hold 95,000 to 150,000 clones, with 65% to 85% observed a single time.

This clonotype originated in a man aged 25 to 40 with COVID-19, enrolled during active disease. V and J are TRBV11-2 and TRBJ1-3, with D tentatively TRBD1 (6 bases). Sequenced sample: peripheral blood. This CDR3 is CASRGTGTGNTIYF. The CDR3 bases are TGTGCCAGCAGAGGAACAGGGACTGGAAACACCATATATTTT.